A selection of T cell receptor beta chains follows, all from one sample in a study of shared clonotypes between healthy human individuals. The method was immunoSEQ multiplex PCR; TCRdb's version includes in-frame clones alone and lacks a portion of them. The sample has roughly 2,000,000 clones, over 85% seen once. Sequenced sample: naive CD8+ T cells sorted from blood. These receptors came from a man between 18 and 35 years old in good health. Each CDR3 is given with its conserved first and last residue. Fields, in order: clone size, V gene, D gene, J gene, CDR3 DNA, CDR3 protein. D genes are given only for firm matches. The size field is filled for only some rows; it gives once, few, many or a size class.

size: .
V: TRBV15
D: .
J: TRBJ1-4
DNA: TGTGCCACCAGCTTCCGTTCGATACCAGGGTATGAAAAACTGTTTTTT
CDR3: CATSFRSIPGYEKLFF

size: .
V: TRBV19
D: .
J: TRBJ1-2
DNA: TGTGCCAGTACCCCTAACCTAGACAGTGTCAATGGCTACACCTTC
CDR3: CASTPNLDSVNGYTF

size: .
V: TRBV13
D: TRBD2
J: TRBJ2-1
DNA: TGTGCCAGCAGCTGGGGACTAGCGGGAGCGCTCGGGGAGCAGTTCTTC
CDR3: CASSWGLAGALGEQFF

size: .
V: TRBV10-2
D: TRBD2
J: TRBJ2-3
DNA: TGCGCCAGCAGTGAGGCTAGCGGGGACACAGATACGCAGTATTTT
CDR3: CASSEASGDTDTQYF

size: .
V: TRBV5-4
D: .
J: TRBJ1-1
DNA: TGTGCCAGCAGCTTGGTTATCGGGAAAACGAACACTGAAGCTTTCTTT
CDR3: CASSLVIGKTNTEAFF

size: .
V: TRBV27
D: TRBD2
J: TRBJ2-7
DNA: TGTGCCAGCAGCCGGGGGGGAGAGCAGTACTTC
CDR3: CASSRGGEQYF

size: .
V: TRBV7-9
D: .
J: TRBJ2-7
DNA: TGTGCCAGCAGCTTAAACAGCTTTTACGAGCAGTACTTC
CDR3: CASSLNSFYEQYF

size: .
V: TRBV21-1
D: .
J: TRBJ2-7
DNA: TGTGCCAGCAGCAAAGCTGCGGACAGGGGGGCCTCCTACGAGCAGTACTTC
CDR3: CASSKAADRGASYEQYF

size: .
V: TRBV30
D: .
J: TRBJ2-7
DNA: TGTGCCTGGAGTGTACCCGGTAGGTACGAGCAGTACTTC
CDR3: CAWSVPGRYEQYF

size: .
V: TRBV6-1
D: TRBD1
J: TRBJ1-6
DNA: TGTGCCAGCAGTGGGGGACAGGGTGGTTCACCCCTCCACTTT
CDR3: CASSGGQGGSPLHF

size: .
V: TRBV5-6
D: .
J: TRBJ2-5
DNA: TGTGCCAGCAGCTCGACCGGGAGCGAGACCCAGTACTTC
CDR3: CASSSTGSETQYF

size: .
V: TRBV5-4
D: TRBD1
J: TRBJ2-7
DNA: TGTGCCAGCAGCTTGGTTTGGGGACAGGGACCCTACGAGCAGTACTTC
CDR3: CASSLVWGQGPYEQYF

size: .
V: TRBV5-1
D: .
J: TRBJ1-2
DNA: TGCGCCAGCAGCTTGGGTGTAGGCCGCTATGGCTACACCTTC
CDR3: CASSLGVGRYGYTF

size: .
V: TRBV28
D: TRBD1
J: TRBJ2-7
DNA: TGTGCCAGCAGTTACGGGACAGCATCCTACGAGCAGTACTTC
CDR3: CASSYGTASYEQYF

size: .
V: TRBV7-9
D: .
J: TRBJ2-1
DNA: TGTGCCATTTTCGGTGAGGGAGTCTCCTACAATGAGCAGTTCTTC
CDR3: CAIFGEGVSYNEQFF

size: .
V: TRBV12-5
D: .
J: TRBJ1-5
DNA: TGTGCTAGTGCCCTCACGACCCCCTCCAATCAGCCCCAGCATTTT
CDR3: CASALTTPSNQPQHF

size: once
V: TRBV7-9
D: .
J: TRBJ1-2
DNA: TGTGCCAGCAGCGTCTCGGGGGTGGGCCCAAAGTACTATGGCTACACCTTC
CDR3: CASSVSGVGPKYYGYTF

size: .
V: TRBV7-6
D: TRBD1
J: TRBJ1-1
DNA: TGTGCCAGCAGCCCAAGACAGGGGGCTGGTACTGAAGCTTTCTTT
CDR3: CASSPRQGAGTEAFF

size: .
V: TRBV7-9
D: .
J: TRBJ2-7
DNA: TGTGCCAGCAGCTTAGGGGGTCCCCCCTTCTACGAGCAGTACTTC
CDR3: CASSLGGPPFYEQYF

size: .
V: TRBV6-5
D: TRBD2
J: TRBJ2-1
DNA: TGTGCCAGCAGAACCGGGACTAGCGGGTACAATGAGCAGTTCTTC
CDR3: CASRTGTSGYNEQFF

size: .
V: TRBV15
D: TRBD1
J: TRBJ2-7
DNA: TGTGCCACCAGCCCAGGGGGCTACGAGCAGTACTTC
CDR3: CATSPGGYEQYF

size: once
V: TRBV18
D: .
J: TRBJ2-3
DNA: TGTGCCAGCTCACCACCGGCAGGGGTGGGCACAGATACGCAGTATTTT
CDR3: CASSPPAGVGTDTQYF